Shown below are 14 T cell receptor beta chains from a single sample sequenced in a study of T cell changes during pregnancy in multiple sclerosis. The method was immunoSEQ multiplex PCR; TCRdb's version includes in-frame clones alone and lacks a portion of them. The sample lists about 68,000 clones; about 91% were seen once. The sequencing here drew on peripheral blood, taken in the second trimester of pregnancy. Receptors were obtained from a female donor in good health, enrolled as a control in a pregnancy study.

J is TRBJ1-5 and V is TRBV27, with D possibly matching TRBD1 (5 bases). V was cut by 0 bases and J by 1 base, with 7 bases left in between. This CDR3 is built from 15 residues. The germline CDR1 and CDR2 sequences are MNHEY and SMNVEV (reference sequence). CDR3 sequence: CASSLSAGSNQPQHF. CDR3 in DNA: TGTGCCAGCAGTTTATCAGCAGGGAGCAATCAGCCCCAGCATTTT.

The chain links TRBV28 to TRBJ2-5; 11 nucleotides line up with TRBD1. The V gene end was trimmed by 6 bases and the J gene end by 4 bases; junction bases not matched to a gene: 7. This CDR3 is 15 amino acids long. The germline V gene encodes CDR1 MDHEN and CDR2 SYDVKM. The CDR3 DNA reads TGTGCCAGCAGACGGACAGGGGGCCGTTCAGAGACCCAGTACTTC. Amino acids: CASRRTGGRSETQYF.

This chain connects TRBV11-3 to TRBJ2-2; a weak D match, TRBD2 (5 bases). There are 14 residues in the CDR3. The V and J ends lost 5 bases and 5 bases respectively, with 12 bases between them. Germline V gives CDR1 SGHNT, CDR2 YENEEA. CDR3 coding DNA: TGTGCCAGCAGCCCGACTACAGAAACCGGGGAGCTGTTTTTT. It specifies CASSPTTETGELFF.

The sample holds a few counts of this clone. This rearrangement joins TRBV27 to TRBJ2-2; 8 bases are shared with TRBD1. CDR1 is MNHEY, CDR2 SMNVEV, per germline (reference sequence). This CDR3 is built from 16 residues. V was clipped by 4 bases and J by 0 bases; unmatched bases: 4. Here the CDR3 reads CASSSTGASNTGELFF. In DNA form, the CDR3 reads TGTGCCAGCAGTTCGACAGGGGCTTCGAACACCGGGGAGCTGTTTTTT.

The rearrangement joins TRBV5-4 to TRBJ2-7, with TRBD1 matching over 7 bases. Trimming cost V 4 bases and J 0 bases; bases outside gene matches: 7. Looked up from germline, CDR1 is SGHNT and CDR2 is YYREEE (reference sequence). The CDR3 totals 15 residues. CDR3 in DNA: TGTGCCAGCAGCCAAGAAGGGGACAGCTCCTACGAGCAGTACTTC. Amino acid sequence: CASSQEGDSSYEQYF.

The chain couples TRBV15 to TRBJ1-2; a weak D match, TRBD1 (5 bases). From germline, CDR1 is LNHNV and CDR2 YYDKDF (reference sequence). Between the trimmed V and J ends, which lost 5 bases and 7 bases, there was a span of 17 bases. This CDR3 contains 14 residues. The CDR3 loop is CATSPRSQAFGYTF. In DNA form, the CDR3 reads TGTGCCACCAGCCCGCGGTCACAGGCTTTTGGCTACACCTTC.

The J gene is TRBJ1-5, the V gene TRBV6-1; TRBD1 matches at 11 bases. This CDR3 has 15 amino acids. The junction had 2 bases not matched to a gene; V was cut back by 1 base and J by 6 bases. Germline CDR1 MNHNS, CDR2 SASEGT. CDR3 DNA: TGTGCCAGCAGTGAAGGGACAGGGGGCGTTCAGCCCCAGCATTTT. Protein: CASSEGTGGVQPQHF.

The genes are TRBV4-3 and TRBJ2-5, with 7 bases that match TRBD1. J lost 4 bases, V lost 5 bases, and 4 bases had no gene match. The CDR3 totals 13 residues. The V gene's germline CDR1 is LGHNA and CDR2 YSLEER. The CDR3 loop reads CASSEGARETQYF. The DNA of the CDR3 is TGCGCCAGCAGCGAGGGGGCTCGAGAGACCCAGTACTTC.

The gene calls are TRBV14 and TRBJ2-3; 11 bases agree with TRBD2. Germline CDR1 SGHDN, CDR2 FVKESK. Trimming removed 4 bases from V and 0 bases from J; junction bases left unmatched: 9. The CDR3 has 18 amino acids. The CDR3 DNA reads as TGTGCCAGCAGCCCCCGGCTAGCGGGAGGCCCTAGCACAGATACGCAGTATTTT. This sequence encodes CASSPRLAGGPSTDTQYF.

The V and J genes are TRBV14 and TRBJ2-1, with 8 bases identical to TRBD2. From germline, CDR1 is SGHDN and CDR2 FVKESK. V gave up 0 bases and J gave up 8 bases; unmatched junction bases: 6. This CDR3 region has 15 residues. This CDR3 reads CASSQDLELADEQFF. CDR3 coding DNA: TGTGCCAGCAGCCAAGATCTGGAACTAGCGGATGAGCAGTTCTTC.

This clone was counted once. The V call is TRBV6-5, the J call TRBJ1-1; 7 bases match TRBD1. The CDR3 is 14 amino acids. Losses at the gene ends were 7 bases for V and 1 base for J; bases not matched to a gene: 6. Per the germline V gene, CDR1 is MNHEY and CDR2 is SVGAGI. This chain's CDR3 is CASTLRGRNTEAFF. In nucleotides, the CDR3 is TGTGCCAGCACACTAAGGGGGCGGAACACTGAAGCTTTCTTT.

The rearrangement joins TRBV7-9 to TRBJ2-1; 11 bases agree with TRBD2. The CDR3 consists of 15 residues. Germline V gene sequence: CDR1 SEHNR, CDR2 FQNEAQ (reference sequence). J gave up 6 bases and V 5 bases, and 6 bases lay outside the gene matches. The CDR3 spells CASSVTSGSLNEQFF. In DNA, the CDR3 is TGTGCCAGCAGCGTTACTAGCGGGAGTCTCAATGAGCAGTTCTTC.

Here the CDR3 reads CASMGRATNEKLFF. In DNA form, the CDR3 reads TGTGCCAGTATGGGTCGGGCAACTAATGAAAAACTGTTTTTT. The chain carries TRBV19 and TRBJ1-4; D gene unclear. V dropped 7 bases and J dropped 0 bases, with 9 bases sitting between them. Germline CDR1 reads LNHDA; CDR2 reads SQIVND (reference sequence). CDR3 length: 14 residues.

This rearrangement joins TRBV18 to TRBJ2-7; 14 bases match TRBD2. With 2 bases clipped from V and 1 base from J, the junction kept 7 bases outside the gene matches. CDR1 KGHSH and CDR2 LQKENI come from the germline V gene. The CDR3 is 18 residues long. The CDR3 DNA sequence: TGTGCCAGCTCACCAACGGGACTAGCGGGAGAAGGATCCTACGAGCAGTACTTC. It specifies CASSPTGLAGEGSYEQYF.